The clone carrying this T cell receptor beta chain was counted only a few times. These data come from a study of identical twins' blood T cells. The germline CDR1 and CDR2 sequences are SGHRS and YFSETQ. There are 13 residues in the CDR3. The germline V and J ends were trimmed by 3 bases and 8 bases, with 14 bases remaining between them. Reared together, all three twin pairs probably met the same infectious agents and vaccines. TCRdb fed the 5' RACE reads into MiXCR, producing one record per CDR3 protein. The table includes fewer than 450,000 distinct CDR3 sequences, more than 25% detected once. V is TRBV5-1 and J is TRBJ1-1; maybe TRBD1 (6 bases). Input material: PBMCs. The clonotype was recovered from a woman aged 18-50 years in good health. The DNA of the CDR3 is TGCGCCAGCAGCTGGCGATCAGGGGCCGAAGCTTTCTTT. Translation: CASSWRSGAEAFF.